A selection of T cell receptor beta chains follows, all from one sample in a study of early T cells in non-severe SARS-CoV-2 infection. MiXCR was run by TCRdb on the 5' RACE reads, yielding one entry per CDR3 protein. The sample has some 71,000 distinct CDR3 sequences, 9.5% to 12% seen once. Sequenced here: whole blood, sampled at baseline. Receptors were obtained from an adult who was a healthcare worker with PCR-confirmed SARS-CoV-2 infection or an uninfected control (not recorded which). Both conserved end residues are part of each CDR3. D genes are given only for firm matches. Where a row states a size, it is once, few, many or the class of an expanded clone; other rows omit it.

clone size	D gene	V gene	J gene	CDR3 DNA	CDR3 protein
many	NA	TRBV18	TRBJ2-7	TGTGCCAGCTCACGACCGGGACAACCCGAGCAGTACTTC	CASSRPGQPEQYF
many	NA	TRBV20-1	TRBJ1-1	TGCAGTGCCAGGACAGATATGAACACTGAAGCTTTCTTT	CSARTDMNTEAFF
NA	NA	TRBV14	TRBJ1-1	TGTGCCAGCAGCCAAGGCCTATGGAGGGGACCGCAAGAGGTGAACACTGAAGCTTTCTTT	CASSQGLWRGPQEVNTEAFF
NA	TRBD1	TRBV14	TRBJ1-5	TGTGCCAGCAGCCGGACAGGGAACAATCAGCCCCAGCATTTT	CASSRTGNNQPQHF
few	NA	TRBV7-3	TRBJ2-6	TGTGCCAGCATTCCTGCAAAGCTTAAAGGGATTCCCTCTGGGGCCAACGTCCTGACTTTC	CASIPAKLKGIPSGANVLTF
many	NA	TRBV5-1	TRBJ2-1	TGCGCCAGCAGCTTGTTCGAGCCGAGATACAATGAGCAGTTCTTC	CASSLFEPRYNEQFF
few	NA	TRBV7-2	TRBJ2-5	TGTGCCAGCAGCTTATTTCTGGGAGAGACCCAGTACTTC	CASSLFLGETQYF
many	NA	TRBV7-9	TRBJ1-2	TGTGCCAGCAGCCCCCCGGCGGGAAACTATGGCTACACCTTC	CASSPPAGNYGYTF
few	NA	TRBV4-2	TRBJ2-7	TGTGCCAGCAGCCAAGAAATAGGGTACGAGCAGTACTTC	CASSQEIGYEQYF
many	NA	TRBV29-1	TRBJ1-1	TGCAGCGTCACCACTCGGGGGAACACTGAAGCTTTCTTT	CSVTTRGNTEAFF
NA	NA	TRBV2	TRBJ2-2	TGTGCCAGCAGTCATCCCGTGGGAGACAACACCGGGGAGCTGTTTTTT	CASSHPVGDNTGELFF
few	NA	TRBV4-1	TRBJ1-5	TGCGCCAGCAGCCAATCTCTATTGAGGGGGAGTCAGCCCCAGCATTTT	CASSQSLLRGSQPQHF
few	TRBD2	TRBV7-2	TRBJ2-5	TGTGCCAGCACCCGGGGGGTAGAGGAGACCCAGTACTTC	CASTRGVEETQYF
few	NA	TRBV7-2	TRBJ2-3	TGTGCCAGCAGCTTATGGGCGGACACAGATACGCAGTATTTT	CASSLWADTDTQYF
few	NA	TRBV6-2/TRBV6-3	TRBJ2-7	TGTGCCAGCAGTGGATTCGGGACAAACACCTACGAGCAGTACTTC	CASSGFGTNTYEQYF
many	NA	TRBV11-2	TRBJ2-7	TGTGCCAGCAGCTTAGTCAAGGTGGCGGGGGAGCAGTACTTC	CASSLVKVAGEQYF
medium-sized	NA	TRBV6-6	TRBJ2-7	TGTGCCAGCAGTTACAGCAGGGTGGCCTACGAGCAGTACTTC	CASSYSRVAYEQYF